This is a list of T cell receptor beta chains from one sample in a study of response to subunit inactivated influenza vaccine. Via MiXCR, TCRdb re-called the RT-PCR reads, giving one row per CDR3 protein. Of 200,000 to 300,000 distinct CDR3 sequences listed, 10% to 15% are singletons. Material: non-naive T cells sorted from PBMCs, obtained 14 to 15 days before vaccination. Every receptor here comes from a man in his forties or fifties who received an inactivated influenza vaccine. Each CDR3 is given with its conserved first and last residue. The order of the fields is D gene, J gene, clone size, V gene, CDR3 length, CDR3 protein, CDR3 DNA. The D gene is left open where the match is weak. Only some rows state a clone size, as once, few, many or a class for expanded clones.

d_call: .
j_call: TRBJ2-1
clone_size: many
v_call: TRBV5-5
cdr3_length: 11
cdr3_aa: CASSFRQMEFF
cdr3_nt: TGTGCCAGCAGCTTTAGGCAGATGGAGTTCTTC

d_call: .
j_call: TRBJ2-5
clone_size: .
v_call: TRBV12-3/TRBV12-4
cdr3_length: 14
cdr3_aa: CASSFTGIPGTQYF
cdr3_nt: TGTGCCAGCAGTTTTACTGGAATCCCTGGAACCCAGTACTTC

d_call: .
j_call: TRBJ2-7
clone_size: few
v_call: TRBV6-1
cdr3_length: 14
cdr3_aa: CAREGRSTDYEQYF
cdr3_nt: TGTGCCAGGGAGGGCCGTAGTACTGATTACGAGCAGTACTTC

d_call: TRBD1
j_call: TRBJ2-2
clone_size: many
v_call: TRBV3-1
cdr3_length: 14
cdr3_aa: CASSLTGDTGELFF
cdr3_nt: TGTGCCAGCAGCCTCACAGGGGACACCGGGGAGCTGTTTTTT

d_call: .
j_call: TRBJ2-3
clone_size: .
v_call: TRBV20-1
cdr3_length: 16
cdr3_aa: CSARDGRKWHDGTQYF
cdr3_nt: TGCAGTGCTAGAGATGGGCGGAAGTGGCACGATGGTACGCAGTATTTT

d_call: TRBD2
j_call: TRBJ2-1
clone_size: few
v_call: TRBV18
cdr3_length: 15
cdr3_aa: CASAVAGGGLNEQFF
cdr3_nt: TGTGCCAGCGCGGTAGCGGGAGGAGGCCTCAATGAGCAGTTCTTC

d_call: .
j_call: TRBJ2-2
clone_size: .
v_call: TRBV5-1
cdr3_length: 15
cdr3_aa: CASSWDGSNTGELFF
cdr3_nt: TGCGCCAGCAGCTGGGACGGTTCGAACACCGGGGAGCTGTTTTTT

d_call: .
j_call: TRBJ2-1
clone_size: .
v_call: TRBV18
cdr3_length: 14
cdr3_aa: CASSPYPGYNEQFF
cdr3_nt: TGTGCCAGCTCACCATATCCGGGGTACAATGAGCAGTTCTTC

d_call: .
j_call: TRBJ1-1
clone_size: few
v_call: TRBV2
cdr3_length: 15
cdr3_aa: CASSEVQGMNTEAFF
cdr3_nt: TGTGCCAGCAGTGAAGTTCAGGGAATGAACACTGAAGCTTTCTTT

d_call: .
j_call: TRBJ1-1
clone_size: few
v_call: TRBV12-3/TRBV12-4
cdr3_length: 15
cdr3_aa: CASSLALTGNTEAFF
cdr3_nt: TGTGCCAGCAGTTTAGCGCTAACGGGGAACACTGAAGCTTTCTTT

d_call: .
j_call: TRBJ1-6
clone_size: .
v_call: TRBV27
cdr3_length: 15
cdr3_aa: CASSYRRHYNSPLHF
cdr3_nt: TGTGCCAGCAGCTATCGACGGCACTATAATTCACCCCTCCACTTT

d_call: .
j_call: TRBJ2-7
clone_size: many
v_call: TRBV12-3/TRBV12-4
cdr3_length: 13
cdr3_aa: CASSSGLGYEQYF
cdr3_nt: TGTGCCAGCAGTTCGGGACTGGGCTACGAGCAGTACTTC

d_call: TRBD2
j_call: TRBJ2-1
clone_size: .
v_call: TRBV7-8
cdr3_length: 15
cdr3_aa: CASSRGLAGSDEQFF
cdr3_nt: TGTGCCAGCAGCCGGGGACTAGCGGGGAGCGATGAGCAGTTCTTC

d_call: .
j_call: TRBJ1-5
clone_size: many
v_call: TRBV3-1
cdr3_length: 14
cdr3_aa: CASSQRDSSQPQHF
cdr3_nt: TGTGCCAGCAGCCAACGAGACAGCTCTCAGCCCCAGCATTTT

d_call: .
j_call: TRBJ2-7
clone_size: many
v_call: TRBV4-3
cdr3_length: 14
cdr3_aa: CASSQELTNYEQYF
cdr3_nt: TGCGCCAGCAGCCAAGAACTAACAAACTACGAGCAGTACTTC

d_call: TRBD2
j_call: TRBJ2-5
clone_size: many
v_call: TRBV29-1
cdr3_length: 13
cdr3_aa: CSVERGGAETQYF
cdr3_nt: TGCAGCGTTGAACGGGGGGGCGCAGAGACCCAGTACTTC

d_call: .
j_call: TRBJ2-7
clone_size: .
v_call: TRBV6-1
cdr3_length: 14
cdr3_aa: CASTDYALHYEQYF
cdr3_nt: TGTGCCAGCACTGACTATGCACTTCACTACGAGCAGTACTTC

d_call: .
j_call: TRBJ2-3
clone_size: few
v_call: TRBV13
cdr3_length: 12
cdr3_aa: CASSSRLGPLNF
cdr3_nt: TGTGCCAGCAGCTCACGACTGGGTCCCCTCAATTTT

d_call: .
j_call: TRBJ2-7
clone_size: many
v_call: TRBV20-1
cdr3_length: 11
cdr3_aa: CSARFRLEQYF
cdr3_nt: TGCAGTGCTAGATTCAGGTTGGAGCAGTACTTC

d_call: .
j_call: TRBJ2-1
clone_size: few
v_call: TRBV5-1
cdr3_length: 17
cdr3_aa: CASSLTAGTPNAHEQFF
cdr3_nt: TGCGCCAGCAGCTTGACCGCGGGGACTCCAAATGCCCATGAGCAGTTCTTC

d_call: TRBD2
j_call: TRBJ2-1
clone_size: many
v_call: TRBV7-6
cdr3_length: 14
cdr3_aa: CASSLAVSGHEQFF
cdr3_nt: TGTGCCAGCAGCTTAGCCGTTAGCGGGCATGAGCAGTTCTTC

d_call: .
j_call: TRBJ2-1
clone_size: .
v_call: TRBV28
cdr3_length: 15
cdr3_aa: CASSLRGFGTNEQFF
cdr3_nt: TGTGCCAGCAGTTTGAGGGGGTTCGGTACGAATGAGCAGTTCTTC

d_call: .
j_call: TRBJ2-2
clone_size: few
v_call: TRBV20-1
cdr3_length: 14
cdr3_aa: CSARPGINTGELFF
cdr3_nt: TGCAGTGCCAGACCGGGAATTAACACCGGGGAGCTGTTTTTT

d_call: .
j_call: TRBJ2-1
clone_size: few
v_call: TRBV2
cdr3_length: 18
cdr3_aa: CASSPFLGGPPGYNEQFF
cdr3_nt: TGTGCCAGCAGTCCCTTTTTGGGGGGTCCCCCGGGCTACAATGAGCAGTTCTTC

d_call: .
j_call: TRBJ2-4
clone_size: few
v_call: TRBV4-2
cdr3_length: 16
cdr3_aa: CASSQDPGTRKNIQYF
cdr3_nt: TGTGCCAGCAGCCAAGATCCCGGGACAAGAAAAAACATTCAGTACTTC

d_call: .
j_call: TRBJ2-1
clone_size: .
v_call: TRBV15
cdr3_length: 16
cdr3_aa: CATSSRQASVNNEQFF
cdr3_nt: TGTGCCACCAGCAGCCGACAGGCTAGCGTAAACAATGAGCAGTTCTTC

d_call: .
j_call: TRBJ1-1
clone_size: few
v_call: TRBV28
cdr3_length: 14
cdr3_aa: CASSLISRATEAFF
cdr3_nt: TGTGCCAGCAGTTTAATTAGCAGGGCCACTGAAGCTTTCTTT

d_call: TRBD1
j_call: TRBJ2-1
clone_size: .
v_call: TRBV9
cdr3_length: 15
cdr3_aa: CASSVQQGDYNEQFF
cdr3_nt: TGTGCCAGCAGCGTTCAACAGGGGGACTACAATGAGCAGTTCTTC

d_call: TRBD2
j_call: TRBJ2-7
clone_size: few
v_call: TRBV20-1
cdr3_length: 13
cdr3_aa: CSAASGGAYEQYF
cdr3_nt: TGCAGTGCGGCTAGCGGGGGGGCGTACGAGCAGTACTTC

d_call: .
j_call: TRBJ2-5
clone_size: .
v_call: TRBV20-1
cdr3_length: 14
cdr3_aa: CSARVVHSQETLYF
cdr3_nt: TGCAGTGCTAGAGTGGTACATTCCCAAGAGACCCTGTACTTC

d_call: TRBD2
j_call: TRBJ2-2
clone_size: few
v_call: TRBV27
cdr3_length: 17
cdr3_aa: CASRRLAGGPGAGELFF
cdr3_nt: TGTGCCAGCAGAAGGCTAGCGGGGGGGCCCGGGGCCGGGGAGCTGTTTTTT

d_call: .
j_call: TRBJ1-6
clone_size: few
v_call: TRBV20-1
cdr3_length: 13
cdr3_aa: CSARDDRAKVPHF
cdr3_nt: TGCAGTGCTAGAGATGACCGGGCCAAGGTCCCCCACTTT

d_call: .
j_call: TRBJ2-3
clone_size: few
v_call: TRBV29-1
cdr3_length: 14
cdr3_aa: CSVDVGARADTQYF
cdr3_nt: TGCAGCGTTGACGTGGGGGCGCGCGCAGATACGCAGTATTTT

d_call: .
j_call: TRBJ2-3
clone_size: many
v_call: TRBV10-3
cdr3_length: 13
cdr3_aa: CAISAYSTDTQYF
cdr3_nt: TGTGCCATCAGTGCCTACAGCACAGATACGCAGTATTTT

d_call: .
j_call: TRBJ2-1
clone_size: few
v_call: TRBV6-1
cdr3_length: 16
cdr3_aa: CASSLKGISSYNEQFF
cdr3_nt: TGTGCCAGCAGTCTCAAAGGGATTAGCTCCTACAATGAGCAGTTCTTC

d_call: TRBD1
j_call: TRBJ2-7
clone_size: few
v_call: TRBV4-2
cdr3_length: 15
cdr3_aa: CASSLFGQGFYEQYF
cdr3_nt: TGTGCCAGCAGTCTCTTTGGACAGGGCTTCTACGAGCAGTACTTC

d_call: .
j_call: TRBJ1-1
clone_size: few
v_call: TRBV29-1
cdr3_length: 13
cdr3_aa: CSVDEGSRTEAFF
cdr3_nt: TGCAGCGTTGACGAGGGGAGTCGCACTGAAGCTTTCTTT

d_call: .
j_call: TRBJ1-1
clone_size: few
v_call: TRBV29-1
cdr3_length: 13
cdr3_aa: CSVDRQQNTEAFF
cdr3_nt: TGCAGCGTTGATAGGCAGCAGAACACTGAAGCTTTCTTT

d_call: .
j_call: TRBJ1-1
clone_size: .
v_call: TRBV2
cdr3_length: 11
cdr3_aa: CASSHEPEAFF
cdr3_nt: TGTGCCAGCAGTCACGAACCTGAAGCTTTCTTT

d_call: .
j_call: TRBJ2-3
clone_size: .
v_call: TRBV9
cdr3_length: 14
cdr3_aa: CASSVAPGTDTQYF
cdr3_nt: TGTGCCAGCAGCGTAGCCCCAGGCACAGATACGCAGTATTTT

d_call: TRBD1
j_call: TRBJ2-7
clone_size: .
v_call: TRBV20-1
cdr3_length: 13
cdr3_aa: CSAPGQASYEQYF
cdr3_nt: TGCAGTGCTCCGGGACAGGCTTCCTACGAGCAGTACTTC

d_call: .
j_call: TRBJ1-5
clone_size: many
v_call: TRBV18
cdr3_length: 14
cdr3_aa: CASSPFVGDQPQHF
cdr3_nt: TGTGCCAGCTCACCATTTGTGGGCGATCAGCCCCAGCATTTT

d_call: TRBD2
j_call: TRBJ2-1
clone_size: many
v_call: TRBV29-1
cdr3_length: 15
cdr3_aa: CSVPGLGGILNEQFF
cdr3_nt: TGCAGCGTTCCGGGGTTGGGAGGGATTCTCAATGAGCAGTTCTTC

d_call: TRBD1
j_call: TRBJ2-3
clone_size: .
v_call: TRBV29-1
cdr3_length: 11
cdr3_aa: CSLKNRGTQYF
cdr3_nt: TGCAGCTTGAAGAACAGGGGCACGCAGTATTTT

d_call: .
j_call: TRBJ1-2
clone_size: many
v_call: TRBV4-2
cdr3_length: 13
cdr3_aa: CASSQDPVYGYTF
cdr3_nt: TGTGCCAGCAGCCAAGATCCGGTTTATGGCTACACCTTC

d_call: TRBD1
j_call: TRBJ2-1
clone_size: .
v_call: TRBV11-2
cdr3_length: 15
cdr3_aa: CASSSDRDSYNEQFF
cdr3_nt: TGTGCCAGCAGCTCGGACAGGGACTCCTACAATGAGCAGTTCTTC

d_call: .
j_call: TRBJ1-4
clone_size: .
v_call: TRBV27
cdr3_length: 14
cdr3_aa: CASSQGGAPKKLFF
cdr3_nt: TGTGCCAGCAGTCAAGGAGGGGCCCCGAAAAAACTGTTTTTT

d_call: .
j_call: TRBJ1-5
clone_size: many
v_call: TRBV20-1
cdr3_length: 14
cdr3_aa: CSASNPYSNQPQHF
cdr3_nt: TGCAGTGCTAGCAATCCGTATAGCAATCAGCCCCAGCATTTT